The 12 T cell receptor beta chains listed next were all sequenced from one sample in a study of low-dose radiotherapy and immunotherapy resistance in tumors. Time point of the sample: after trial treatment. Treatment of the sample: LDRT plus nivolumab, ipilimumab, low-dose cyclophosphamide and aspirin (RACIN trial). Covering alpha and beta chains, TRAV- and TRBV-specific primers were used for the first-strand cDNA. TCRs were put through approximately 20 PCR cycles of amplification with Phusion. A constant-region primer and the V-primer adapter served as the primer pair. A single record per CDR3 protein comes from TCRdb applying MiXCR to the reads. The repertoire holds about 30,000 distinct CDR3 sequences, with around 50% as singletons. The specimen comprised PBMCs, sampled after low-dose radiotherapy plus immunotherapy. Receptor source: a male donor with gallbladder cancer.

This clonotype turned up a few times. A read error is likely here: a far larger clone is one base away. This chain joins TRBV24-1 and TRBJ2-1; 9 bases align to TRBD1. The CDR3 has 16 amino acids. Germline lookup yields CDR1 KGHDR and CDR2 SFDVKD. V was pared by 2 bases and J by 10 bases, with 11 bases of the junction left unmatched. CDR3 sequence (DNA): TGTGCCACCAGTGATTCAACGGGACAGGGCTCCTACGAGCAGTTCTTC. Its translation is CATSDSTGQGSYEQFF.

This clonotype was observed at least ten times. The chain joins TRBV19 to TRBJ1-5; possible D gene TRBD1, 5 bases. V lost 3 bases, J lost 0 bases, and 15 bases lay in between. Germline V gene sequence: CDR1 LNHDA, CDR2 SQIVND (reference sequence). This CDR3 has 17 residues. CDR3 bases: TGTGCCAGTAGTATGAGTCACGGGGGAAATAGCAATCAGCCCCAGCATTTT. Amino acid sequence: CASSMSHGGNSNQPQHF. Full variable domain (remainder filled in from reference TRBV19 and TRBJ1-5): DGGITQSPKYLFRKEGQNVTLSCEQNLNHDAMYWYRQDPGQGLRLIYYSQIVNDFQKGDIAEGYSVSREKKESFPLTVTSAQKNPTAFYLCASSMSHGGNSNQPQHFGDGTRLSIL.

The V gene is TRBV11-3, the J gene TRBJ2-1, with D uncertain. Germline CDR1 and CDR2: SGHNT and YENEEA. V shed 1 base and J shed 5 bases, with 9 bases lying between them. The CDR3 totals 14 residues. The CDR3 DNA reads TGTGCCAGCAGCTTAGGGTGGACCGACAATGAGCAGTTCTTC. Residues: CASSLGWTDNEQFF. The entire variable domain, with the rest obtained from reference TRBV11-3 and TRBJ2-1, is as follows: EAGVVQSPRYKIIEKKQPVAFWCNPISGHNTLYWYLQNLGQGPELLIRYENEEAVDDSQLPKDRFSAERLKGVDSTLKIQPAELGDSAVYLCASSLGWTDNEQFFGPGTRLTVL.

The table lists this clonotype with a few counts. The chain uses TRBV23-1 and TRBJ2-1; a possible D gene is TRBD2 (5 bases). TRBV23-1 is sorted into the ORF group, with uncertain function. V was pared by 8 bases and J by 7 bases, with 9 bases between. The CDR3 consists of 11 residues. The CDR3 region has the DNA TGCGCCAGCGGAGGACCGAATGAGCAGTTCTTC. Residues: CASGGPNEQFF.

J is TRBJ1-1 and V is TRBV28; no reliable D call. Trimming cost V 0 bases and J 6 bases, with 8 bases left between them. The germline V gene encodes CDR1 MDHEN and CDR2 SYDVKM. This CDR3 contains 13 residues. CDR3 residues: CASSLWENPEAFF. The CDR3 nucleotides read TGTGCCAGCAGTTTATGGGAGAATCCTGAAGCTTTCTTT.

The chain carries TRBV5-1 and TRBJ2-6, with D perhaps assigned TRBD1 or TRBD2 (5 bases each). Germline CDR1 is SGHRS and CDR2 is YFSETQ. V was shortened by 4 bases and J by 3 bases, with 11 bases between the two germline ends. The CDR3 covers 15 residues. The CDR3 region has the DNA TGCGCCAGCAGCCCCGTGGGGGATGGGGCCAACGTCCTGACTTTC. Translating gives CASSPVGDGANVLTF.

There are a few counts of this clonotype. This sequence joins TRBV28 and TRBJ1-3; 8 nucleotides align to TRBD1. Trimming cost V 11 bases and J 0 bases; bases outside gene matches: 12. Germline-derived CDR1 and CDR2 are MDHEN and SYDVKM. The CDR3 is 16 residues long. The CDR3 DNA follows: TGTGCCGGACCCCGACAGGGGAGAAGCTCTGGAAACACCATATATTTT. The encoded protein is CAGPRQGRSSGNTIYF.

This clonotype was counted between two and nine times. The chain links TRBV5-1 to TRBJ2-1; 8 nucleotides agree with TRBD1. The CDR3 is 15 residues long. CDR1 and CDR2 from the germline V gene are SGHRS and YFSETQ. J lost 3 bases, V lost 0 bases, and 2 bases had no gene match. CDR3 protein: CASSLGTGSYNEQFF. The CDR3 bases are TGCGCCAGCAGCTTGGGGACAGGGAGCTACAATGAGCAGTTCTTC.

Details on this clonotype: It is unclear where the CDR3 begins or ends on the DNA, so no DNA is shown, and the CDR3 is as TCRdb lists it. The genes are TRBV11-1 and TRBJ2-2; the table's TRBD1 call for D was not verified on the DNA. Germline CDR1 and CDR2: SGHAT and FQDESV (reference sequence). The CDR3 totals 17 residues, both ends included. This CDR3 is CASSLARVQNTGELFFF.

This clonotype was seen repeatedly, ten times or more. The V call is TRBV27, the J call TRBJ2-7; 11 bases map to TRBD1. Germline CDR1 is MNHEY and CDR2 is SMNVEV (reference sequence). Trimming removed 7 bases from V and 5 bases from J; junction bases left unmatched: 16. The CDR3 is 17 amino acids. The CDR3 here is CASIGRRTGGPRDEQYF. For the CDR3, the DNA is TGTGCCAGCATAGGAAGACGGACAGGGGGCCCGAGGGACGAGCAGTACTTC.

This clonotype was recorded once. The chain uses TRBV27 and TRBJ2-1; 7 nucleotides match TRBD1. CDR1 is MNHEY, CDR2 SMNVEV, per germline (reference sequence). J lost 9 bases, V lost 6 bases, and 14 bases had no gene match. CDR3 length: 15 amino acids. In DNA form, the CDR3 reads TGTGCCAGCAGAATGGAGCACAGGGGAGCAGGTGAGCAGTTCTTC. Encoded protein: CASRMEHRGAGEQFF.

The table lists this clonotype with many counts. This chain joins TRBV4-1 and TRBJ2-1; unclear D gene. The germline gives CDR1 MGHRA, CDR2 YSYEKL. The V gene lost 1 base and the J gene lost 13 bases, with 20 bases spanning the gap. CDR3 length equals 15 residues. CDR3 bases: TGCGCCAGCAGCCAAGGGGCTAATCTTACACCGGAACAGTTCTTC. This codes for CASSQGANLTPEQFF.